This T cell receptor beta chain was captured by sequencing in a study of T cells in Graves' hyperthyroidism and ophthalmopathy. The ends were cut back, 7 bases at V and 0 bases at J, with 13 bases in the middle. This CDR3 has 14 residues. Germline loops: CDR1 SGDLS, CDR2 YYNGEE. Authors of the study amplified TCR beta CDR3 regions from RNA transcripts. The TCR CDR3 was amplified in a first-round RT-PCR using the HTBI primer set. TCRdb used MiXCR to reprocess the multiplex PCR reads, holding one entry per CDR3 protein. The sample yields about 420,000 distinct CDR3 sequences, 15% to 19% seen once. Thyroid ultrasound and orbital computed tomography, with clinical symptoms and serum thyroxine and TRAb, informed diagnoses.

The chain carries TRBV9 and TRBJ1-2; D unresolved. The receptor was isolated from a woman younger than 30 with Graves' hyperthyroidism. Sequencing input: blood. CDR3 bases: TGTGCCAGCTCCTGGGATGGGGCTAACTATGGCTACACCTTC. Its translation is CASSWDGANYGYTF.